Presented here are 2 T cell receptor beta chains from one specimen sequenced in a study of T cell changes during pregnancy in multiple sclerosis. Sequenced by immunoSEQ multiplex PCR; TCRdb stores in-frame clones only, minus some. The sample has over 75,000 clones, approximately 92% seen once. Sequenced here: peripheral blood, sampled in the first trimester of pregnancy. Source of these receptors: a female donor with multiple sclerosis, enrolled in a pregnancy study.

The rearrangement links TRBV4-1 to TRBJ2-5; 11 bases are shared with TRBD2. The CDR3 loop spans 14 amino acids. The trim removed 5 bases at V and 5 bases at J, leaving 4 bases unmatched. Germline-derived CDR1 and CDR2 are MGHRA and YSYEKL. The CDR3: CASSRLAGQETQYF. Written as DNA, the CDR3 is TGCGCCAGCAGCAGACTAGCGGGACAGGAGACCCAGTACTTC.

V gene TRBV19 combines with J gene TRBJ2-7; maybe TRBD1 (5 bases). CDR1 is LNHDA, CDR2 SQIVND, per germline (reference sequence). V gave up 6 bases and J gave up 3 bases, with 9 bases separating them. This CDR3 is built from 12 residues. Here the CDR3 reads CASRGPVYEQYF. CDR3 DNA: TGTGCCAGTAGGGGGCCCGTCTACGAGCAGTACTTC.